The sequence of this T cell receptor (beta chain) was determined in a study of identical twins. Per the germline V gene, CDR1 is SGHTA and CDR2 is FQGNSA. This CDR3 has 14 residues. V was cut by 6 bases and J by 0 bases, with 10 bases left in between. A universal primer site came from template switching; cDNA carried unique molecular identifiers. TCRdb redid the calling of the 5' RACE reads with MiXCR, one entry per CDR3 protein. The table includes about 240,000 distinct CDR3 sequences, about 10% detected once. The sequence came from a man between 50 and 59 years old in good health. The gene calls are TRBV7-2 and TRBJ2-3; the D is unclear. The sequenced sample consisted of memory T cells sorted from blood. Here the CDR3 DNA reads TGTGCCAGCAGTTTCGGACCAAGCACAGATACGCAGTATTTT. As protein: CASSFGPSTDTQYF.